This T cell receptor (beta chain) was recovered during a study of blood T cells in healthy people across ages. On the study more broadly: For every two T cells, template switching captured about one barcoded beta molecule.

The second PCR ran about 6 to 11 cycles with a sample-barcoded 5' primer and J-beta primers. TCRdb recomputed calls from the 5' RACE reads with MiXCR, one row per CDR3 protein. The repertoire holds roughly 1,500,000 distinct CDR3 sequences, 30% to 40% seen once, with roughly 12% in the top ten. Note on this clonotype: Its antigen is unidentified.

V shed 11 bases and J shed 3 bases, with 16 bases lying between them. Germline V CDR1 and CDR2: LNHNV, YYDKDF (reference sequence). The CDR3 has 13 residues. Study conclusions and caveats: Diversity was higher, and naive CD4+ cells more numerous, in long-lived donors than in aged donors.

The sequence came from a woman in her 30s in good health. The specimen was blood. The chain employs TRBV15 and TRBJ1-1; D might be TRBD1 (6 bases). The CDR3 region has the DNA TGTGCCGCGGCCACAGGGCCCGACACTGAAGCTTTCTTT. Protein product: CAAATGPDTEAFF.